This TCR beta chain derives from a study of blood T cell repertoires in COVID-19 (dated by TCRdb to the early 2020s). About the investigation overall: The collaborator samples originated in the United States, Italy and Spain and spanned the acute and convalescent phases of COVID-19. The prospective study material was composed of cDNA or gDNA derived from T cells, B-cell-depleted T cells, or PBMCs. Samples were obtained from the ongoing ImmuneRACE study (first 160 participants) and from 1,254 subjects provided by 6 global collaborators. A de-identified subject ID, COVID-19 status, age in years and sex were almost always included in the sample metadata. Deeply sampled blood TCRbeta repertoires from subjects exposed to, actively infected with, or recovered from COVID-19 were included in the dataset. HLA class I and class II types, where available, came from metadata supplied by the sample provider rather than from assay-based typing. The repertoires were released in a freely available public database intended as a resource for research on the immune response to SARS-CoV-2.

General study outcomes and caveats: How much clinical and demographic metadata was included differed by source and by participant, and the metadata was provided uncurated.

TCRbeta CDR3 regions were amplified from genomic DNA by means of the immunoSEQ Assay, a bias-controlled multiplex PCR. As for the original processing: The number of nucleated cells in each sample was estimated by amplification of reference gene primers within the assay. To quantify the absolute abundance of each unique TCRbeta CDR3 rearrangement, sequence reads were collapsed and filtered. Productive Simpson clonality was computed per sample as the square root of Simpson's diversity index over productive rearrangements. The clones in this table, taken by TCRdb from immuneACCESS, are in-frame only. Not every clone is retained; where verified, under half of the shortfall comes from an unresolved V gene, and the cause of the rest is unknown. V, J and clone size reflect that table, while D and trimming were determined from the DNA. This sample lists 87,000 or so clones; 70% to 90% were detected once. Approximately 7.4% of the sample is in the top ten clones.

This clone was detected only a few times. The target of this receptor is not known. The record has no base qualities; no much larger clone is one base away. Each collaborating institution followed its own protocols to collect whole blood in K2EDTA tubes. Collaborator samples were shipped for TCRbeta analysis as frozen whole blood, isolated PBMCs, or DNA extracted from either sample type. Sequences SNHLY (CDR1) and FYNNEI (CDR2) are obtained from the germline V gene. Spanning cysteine to phenylalanine, the CDR3 consists of 13 amino acids. Only the CDR3 DNA stays, 39 bases, in frame from base 1. For this chain, trimming is 7 bases at the V end and 3 bases at the J end, and the number of junction bases without a gene match is 5.

The TCR sequence derives from a human donor with acute or convalescent COVID-19. The donor label of this sample is uncertain. Sequencing was carried out using peripheral blood. In this chain, TRBV2 is recombined with TRBJ1-1; 7 middle bases align to TRBD1. The CDR3: CASTGDRDTEAFF. The nucleotides read TGTGCCAGCACCGGAGACAGGGACACTGAAGCTTTCTTT.